What follows is one T cell receptor (beta chain) and its context. Original handling: Amplification of reference gene primers provided the estimated nucleated cell counts. Data came from immunoSEQ multiplex PCR; TCRdb stores just in-frame clones and leaves some out. The V and J calls and clone size come from that table; D and trimming were worked out from the DNA. The repertoire includes about 74,000 clones, around 74% of them detected once, and roughly 20% sits in the top ten. The data stem from a study of blood T cell repertoires in COVID-19. At the level of the study: There were acute and convalescent COVID-19 samples, and they came from the United States, Italy and Spain. Sources were T cells, B-cell-depleted T cells, or PBMCs; the material itself was cDNA or gDNA.

V was trimmed by 8 bases and J by 10 bases, leaving 9 bases between them. The V gene's germline CDR1 is MDHEN and CDR2 SYDVKM. This CDR3 has 10 amino acids. This chain uses TRBV28 with TRBJ2-1, with D unclear. The source material was peripheral blood. The TCR sequence derives from a man in his 70s with acute or convalescent COVID-19. The CDR3: CASGVREQFF. CDR3 bases: TGTGCCAGCGGAGTTCGGGAGCAGTTCTTC.